The 28 T cell receptor beta chains presented below share a single source sample, sequenced in a study of T cell clones after liver transplantation. Clones were read by immunoSEQ multiplex PCR, and TCRdb kept only the in-frame ones, dropping some. The sample has more than 95,000 clones, 90% seen once. Material: CD4+ T cells from blood, obtained 12 months after liver transplant. All receptors derive from a human patient who received a liver transplant. Some T cells may be supplied by the graft donor.

This clone has a single count. This chain joins TRBV19 and TRBJ2-7; 7 bases match TRBD2. This CDR3 region has 14 residues. The J segment lost 0 bases and the V segment lost 9 bases, leaving 8 bases of the junction unmatched. Germline V gene lookup returns CDR1 LNHDA and CDR2 SQIVND (reference sequence). The CDR3, as DNA: TGTGCCAGCCACACGGGAGGAAACTCCTACGAGCAGTACTTC. This gives the protein CASHTGGNSYEQYF.

This chain joins TRBV9 and TRBJ2-2; D unresolved. CDR3 length equals 14 residues. Germline V gene lookup returns CDR1 SGDLS and CDR2 YYNGEE. Trimming cost V 4 bases and J 3 bases, with 10 bases left between them. CDR3 in DNA: TGTGCCAGCAGCCCGGTTCGGGACACCGGGGAGCTGTTTTTT. Amino acids: CASSPVRDTGELFF.

This chain connects TRBV6-5 to TRBJ2-7, with 9 bases identical to TRBD1. This CDR3 spans 14 amino acids. The V and J ends lost 7 bases and 3 bases, in that order; junction bases with no gene match: 7. Germline lookup yields CDR1 MNHEY and CDR2 SVGAGI. CDR3 bases: TGTGCCAGCACTCCAGGGACAGGGCTCTACGAGCAGTACTTC. This encodes CASTPGTGLYEQYF.

The gene calls are TRBV19 and TRBJ2-3; D not certain. Per the germline V gene, CDR1 is LNHDA and CDR2 is SQIVND (reference sequence). V lost 3 bases and J 2 bases, leaving 9 bases between the germline ends. The CDR3 extends over 14 amino acids. The CDR3 region is CASSIWQSTDTQYF. The CDR3 bases are TGTGCCAGTAGTATCTGGCAGTCCACAGATACGCAGTATTTT.

This chain uses TRBV30 with TRBJ1-4; TRBD1 matches 9 bases. Germline lookup yields CDR1 GTSNPN and CDR2 SVGIG (reference sequence). The CDR3 length is 12 residues. The V and J ends lost 7 bases and 7 bases, in that order; junction bases with no gene match: 4. CDR3 nucleotide sequence: TGTGCCTCGACAGGGGGTGGTGAAAAACTGTTTTTT. It yields the protein CASTGGGEKLFF.

The CDR3 DNA reads as TGCAGCGTTGAAGCTTTCCGACAGGGTGAAGCTTTCTTT. Translated, it gives CSVEAFRQGEAFF. The chain links TRBV29-1 to TRBJ1-1; 7 bases are shared with TRBD1. This CDR3 spans 13 amino acids. The trim removed 1 base at V and 7 bases at J, leaving 6 bases unmatched. Germline CDR1 reads SQVTM; CDR2 reads ANQGSEA.

This rearrangement joins TRBV12-5 to TRBJ2-3, with a possible D match to TRBD2 (8 bases). Germline CDR1 reads LGHNT; CDR2 reads FRNRAP. CDR3 length: 19 amino acids. Trimming left V 5 bases short and J 0 bases short, with 24 bases between. CDR3: CASGPDRPGGATSTDTQYF. The CDR3 DNA is TGTGCTAGTGGTCCGGACAGGCCGGGGGGGGCCACTAGCACAGATACGCAGTATTTT.

The chain combines TRBV19 with TRBJ2-1; perhaps D is TRBD1 or TRBD2 (6 bases each). The ends were cut back, 3 bases at V and 10 bases at J, with 13 bases in the middle. CDR1 and CDR2 (germline): LNHDA, SQIVND (reference sequence). CDR3 length: 13 amino acids. CDR3 loop: CASSIGGPKEQFF. CDR3 sequence (DNA): TGTGCCAGTAGTATTGGGGGGCCGAAGGAGCAGTTCTTC.

The J gene is TRBJ2-1, the V gene TRBV19, with 7 bases matching TRBD2. CDR3 length: 14 amino acids. Looked up from germline, CDR1 is LNHDA and CDR2 is SQIVND (reference sequence). V dropped 5 bases and J dropped 10; count of bases not matched to a gene: 11. The CDR3 protein is CASSSEREVSEQFF. The CDR3 DNA follows: TGTGCCAGTAGTTCGGAACGGGAGGTGTCGGAGCAGTTCTTC.

The chain uses TRBV12-5 and TRBJ2-1; 10 nucleotides align to TRBD2. The CDR3 has 19 amino acids. From germline, CDR1 is LGHNT and CDR2 FRNRAP. V lost 5 bases and J lost 5; bases outside the gene matches: 18. The CDR3 DNA reads TGTGCTAGTGGTCCCTCGTGGGGCGGACTAGCGGTCGGCCACAATGAGCAGTTCTTC. Translated, it gives CASGPSWGGLAVGHNEQFF.

This chain links TRBV9 with TRBJ2-1; maybe TRBD2 (5 bases). CDR1 is SGDLS and CDR2 is YYNGEE in the germline V gene. The CDR3 runs to 14 residues. V was clipped by 4 bases and J by 0 bases, with 8 bases between them. The CDR3 DNA follows: TGTGCCAGCAGCTCTAGCCCCTCCTACAATGAGCAGTTCTTC. Its translation is CASSSSPSYNEQFF.

The V and J genes are TRBV9 and TRBJ1-1, with D perhaps TRBD1 (6 bases). V lost 4 bases to trimming and J lost 4 bases, with 17 bases between them. This CDR3 spans 15 amino acids. The germline CDR1 and CDR2 sequences are SGDLS and YYNGEE. CDR3 nucleotides: TGTGCCAGCAGCCCTGGACCCGGAGGGGGCACTGAAGCTTTCTTT. Encoded protein: CASSPGPGGGTEAFF.

V gene TRBV2 combines with J gene TRBJ1-5; 8 positions match TRBD1. With V trimmed by 6 bases and J by 1 base, 2 bases remained unmatched. Germline V gene data show CDR1 as SNHLY and CDR2 as FYNNEI. This CDR3 has 14 amino acids. The CDR3 reads CASSRQGSNQPQHF. Written as DNA, the CDR3 is TGTGCCAGCAGCCGACAGGGGAGCAATCAGCCCCAGCATTTT.

This chain links TRBV7-3 with TRBJ2-7; 11 bases map to TRBD2. The junction had 4 bases not matched to a gene; V was cut back by 5 bases and J by 4 bases. The CDR3 runs 14 residues. Germline-derived CDR1 and CDR2 are SGHTA and FQGTGA. CDR3 loop: CASSPGLAAYEQYF. CDR3 sequence (DNA): TGTGCCAGCAGCCCGGGACTAGCGGCGTACGAGCAGTACTTC.

The chain links TRBV7-2 to TRBJ1-1; D perhaps matches TRBD1 (6 bases). Germline V lookup: CDR1 SGHTA, CDR2 FQGNSA. This CDR3 has 12 residues. Trimming removed 8 bases at V and 7 bases at J, with 14 bases between. DNA of the CDR3: TGTGCCAGCGGGCGGACAGTTAGTGAAGCTTTCTTT. This gives the protein CASGRTVSEAFF.

The chain joins TRBV7-7 to TRBJ1-3; no clear D gene. Germline CDR1 and CDR2: SSHAT and FNYEAQ (reference sequence). This CDR3 contains 13 residues. V dropped 5 bases and J dropped 4 bases, with 9 bases sitting between them. The CDR3 sequence: CASSHAQGNTIYF. The CDR3, as DNA: TGTGCCAGCAGCCACGCCCAGGGAAACACCATATATTTT.

The genes are TRBV7-9 and TRBJ1-5, with D maybe TRBD1 (5 bases). In germline, CDR1 is SEHNR, CDR2 FQNEAQ (reference sequence). The V gene lost 5 bases and the J gene lost 1 base, with 6 bases spanning the gap. The CDR3 is 13 amino acids. The CDR3 reads CASSPGSNQPQHF. The CDR3 DNA is TGTGCCAGCAGCCCAGGGAGCAATCAGCCCCAGCATTTT. The full variable domain, in which reference TRBV7-9 and TRBJ1-5 provide the parts outside the CDR3, is DTGVSQNPRHKITKRGQNVTFRCDPISEHNRLYWYRQTLGQGPEFLTYFQNEAQLEKSRLLSDRFSAERPKGSFSTLEIQRTEQGDSAMYLCASSPGSNQPQHFGDGTRLSIL.

V gene TRBV5-1 combines with J gene TRBJ1-1; D may be TRBD1 (5 bases). Germline CDR1 is SGHRS and CDR2 is YFSETQ. The CDR3 covers 14 residues. V lost 3 bases and J lost 1, with 10 bases in between. This CDR3 reads CASSYWGRNTEAFF. CDR3 sequence (DNA): TGCGCCAGCAGCTACTGGGGGAGGAACACTGAAGCTTTCTTT.

Details on this clone: One end of the junction varies from germline; a read error may be responsible. V and J are TRBV28 and TRBJ2-7, with D maybe TRBD2 (6 bases). This CDR3 has 12 residues. Germline V gives CDR1 MDHEN, CDR2 SYDVKM. Here the CDR3 reads CASSPQTETTSF. CDR3 in DNA: TGTGCCAGCAGTCCCCAGACAGAAACGACTAGTTTC. The full variable domain, completed using reference TRBV28 and TRBJ2-7, is DVKVTQSSRYLVKRTGEKVFLECVQDMDHENMFWYRQDPGLGLRLIYFSYDVKMKEKGDIPEGYSVSREKKERFSLILESASTNQTSMYLCASSPQTETTSFGPGTRLTVT.

This chain joins TRBV9 and TRBJ1-4, with TRBD1 identical over 7 bases. Germline CDR1 and CDR2: SGDLS and YYNGEE. The CDR3 covers 16 residues. V lost 4 bases, J lost 8 bases, and 14 bases stayed unmatched. The CDR3 is CASSSTYQGGEEKLFF. The CDR3 nucleotides are TGTGCCAGCAGCTCCACCTACCAGGGGGGAGAAGAAAAACTGTTTTTT.

This clone was found a few times. V usage is TRBV5-4 and J usage is TRBJ2-1, with 7 bases identical to TRBD2. The CDR3 has 14 amino acids. The germline V gene has CDR1 SGHNT and CDR2 YYREEE (reference sequence). Losses at the gene ends were 3 bases for V and 3 bases for J; bases not matched to a gene: 3. As DNA, the CDR3 is TGTGCCAGCAGCTCAGCGGGACTCTACAATGAGCAGTTCTTC. Protein product: CASSSAGLYNEQFF. Complete variable domain (other parts from reference TRBV5-4 and TRBJ2-1): ETGVTQSPTHLIKTRGQQVTLRCSSQSGHNTVSWYQQALGQGPQFIFQYYREEENGRGNFPPRFSGLQFPNYSSELNVNALELDDSALYLCASSSAGLYNEQFFGPGTRLTVL.

The CDR3 protein is CASSAAGQGSGEQYF. The CDR3 bases are TGTGCCAGCAGTGCCGCGGGACAGGGGTCTGGGGAGCAGTACTTC. The V gene is TRBV28, the J gene TRBJ2-7; 10 bases are shared with TRBD1. J gave up 7 bases and V 5 bases, and 11 bases lay outside the gene matches. This CDR3 is built from 15 residues. CDR1 and CDR2 (germline): MDHEN, SYDVKM.

The V call is TRBV6-6, the J call TRBJ2-7; maybe TRBD1 (6 bases). Germline values: CDR1 MNHNY, CDR2 SVGAGI (reference sequence). Trimming pared 5 bases from V and 6 bases from J, leaving 14 bases between. The CDR3 runs 13 residues. In DNA form, the CDR3 reads TGTGCCAGCAGTGTTGCAGGGGTAGGCGAGCAGTACTTC. The encoded protein is CASSVAGVGEQYF.

This chain joins TRBV9 and TRBJ2-2; D is ambiguous. V was shortened by 0 bases and J by 5 bases, with 5 bases between the two germline ends. The germline V gene has CDR1 SGDLS and CDR2 YYNGEE. The CDR3 covers 13 residues. The CDR3 coding sequence is TGTGCCAGCAGCGTAGGAGTAACCGGGGAGCTGTTTTTT. Residues: CASSVGVTGELFF.

This sequence joins TRBV28 and TRBJ1-2; 8 positions match TRBD1. Germline CDR1 and CDR2: MDHEN and SYDVKM. The ends lost 6 bases at V and 4 bases at J; junction bases unmatched: 7. There are 14 residues in the CDR3. The CDR3 here is CASSFGQGSYGYTF. In DNA, the CDR3 is TGTGCCAGCAGCTTCGGACAGGGCAGCTATGGCTACACCTTC.

The chain couples TRBV29-1 to TRBJ1-1; 7 nucleotides line up with TRBD1. J lost 5 bases, V lost 4 bases, and 13 bases had no gene match. The CDR3 length is 15 residues. Germline values: CDR1 SQVTM, CDR2 ANQGSEA. The CDR3 DNA follows: TGCAGCGTTGGAGGGGGCAGAGGGGTGGGAACTGAAGCTTTCTTT. It yields the protein CSVGGGRGVGTEAFF. Drawing the rest from reference TRBV29-1 and TRBJ1-1, the complete variable domain is SAVISQKPSRDICQRGTSLTIQCQVDSQVTMMFWYRQQPGQSLTLIATANQGSEATYESGFVIDKFPISRPNLTFSTLTVSNMSPEDSSIYLCSVGGGRGVGTEAFFGQGTRLTVV.

CDR3 bases: TGTGCCAGCAGCGTAGCGGCAGGAAGCCAAGAGACCCAGTACTTC. This gives the protein CASSVAAGSQETQYF. The chain employs TRBV9 and TRBJ2-5, with D unresolved. Deletions cut 0 bases from V and 1 base from J, with 10 bases between. The CDR3 runs 15 residues. Germline-derived CDR1 and CDR2 are SGDLS and YYNGEE.

The rearrangement joins TRBV7-9 to TRBJ1-4, with D tentatively TRBD1 (5 bases). From germline, CDR1 is SEHNR and CDR2 FQNEAQ (reference sequence). This CDR3 contains 14 residues. The ends were cut back, 6 bases at V and 4 bases at J, with 12 bases in the middle. The CDR3 loop is CASRTGRVNEKLFF. For the CDR3, the DNA is TGTGCCAGCAGGACTGGCAGGGTTAATGAAAAACTGTTTTTT. The whole variable domain, remainder taken from reference TRBV7-9 and TRBJ1-4, is DTGVSQNPRHKITKRGQNVTFRCDPISEHNRLYWYRQTLGQGPEFLTYFQNEAQLEKSRLLSDRFSAERPKGSFSTLEIQRTEQGDSAMYLCASRTGRVNEKLFFGSGTQLSVL.